A selection of T cell receptor beta chains follows, all from one sample in a study of T-cell reconstitution after alpha-beta-depleted transplantation in children. TCRdb fed the PCR reads into MiXCR, producing one record per CDR3 protein. Of 200,000 to 300,000 distinct CDR3 sequences in the sample, about 24% are singletons; the top ten hold 4.5% to 5.5%. The source material was PBMCs, mostly from graft donor cells, sampled 360 days after TCRalphabeta/CD19-depleted stem cell transplant. Source of these receptors: a female patient aged 2-15 years who had a stem cell transplant for congenital amegakaryocytic thrombocytopenia, so the T cells may come from the graft donor. Both conserved end residues are part of each CDR3. A D gene is named only where the DNA matches it firmly. Rows give clone size only sometimes, using once, few, many, or a class for an expanded clone.

J gene | clone size | D gene | CDR3 length | V gene | CDR3 protein | CDR3 DNA
TRBJ2-7 | NA | NA | 12 | TRBV12-3/TRBV12-4 | CASSLLGDEQYF | TGTGCCAGCAGTTTATTGGGCGACGAGCAGTACTTC
TRBJ2-3 | few | NA | 15 | TRBV20-1 | CSARDQRGTTDTQYF | TGCAGTGCTAGAGATCAGAGGGGCACCACAGATACGCAGTATTTT
TRBJ2-7 | NA | NA | 18 | TRBV7-8 | CASSSYTAFSTGSYEQYF | TGTGCCAGCAGCTCCTACACGGCCTTTAGTACAGGTTCCTACGAGCAGTACTTC
TRBJ2-5 | few | NA | 14 | TRBV20-1 | CSATQSTSQGVQYF | TGCAGTGCTACTCAGTCGACATCTCAAGGGGTCCAGTACTTC
TRBJ1-5 | few | TRBD1 | 15 | TRBV19 | CASRMAGGSDQPQHF | TGTGCCAGTAGGATGGCAGGGGGCTCTGATCAGCCCCAGCATTTT
TRBJ2-1 | NA | NA | 13 | TRBV7-8 | CASSYDRDYEQFF | TGTGCCAGCAGCTACGACAGGGACTATGAGCAGTTCTTC
TRBJ1-5 | NA | NA | 14 | TRBV28 | CASSIWTSLIPQHF | TGTGCCAGCAGTATATGGACATCGCTGATCCCCCAGCATTTT
TRBJ2-7 | NA | TRBD2 | 16 | TRBV10-1 | CASSGGGPAKNYEQYF | TGCGCCAGCAGTGGGGGAGGGCCCGCGAAGAACTACGAGCAGTACTTC
TRBJ2-7 | NA | NA | 14 | TRBV18 | CASSPGAGLPEQYF | TGTGCCAGCTCACCGGGGGCAGGGCTCCCTGAGCAGTACTTC
TRBJ2-1 | NA | TRBD2 | 17 | TRBV6-1 | CASSPRLAASSYNEQFF | TGTGCCAGCAGTCCCCGACTAGCGGCGAGCTCCTACAATGAGCAGTTCTTC
TRBJ2-3 | few | TRBD1 | 15 | TRBV4-1 | CASSRTGAITDTQYF | TGCGCCAGCAGCCGCACAGGGGCTATCACAGATACGCAGTATTTT
TRBJ2-1 | many | NA | 11 | TRBV20-1 | CSAWTYNEQFF | TGCAGTGCTTGGACGTACAATGAGCAGTTCTTC
TRBJ2-7 | many | TRBD1 | 14 | TRBV5-6 | CASSSMDRGREQYF | TGTGCCAGCAGCTCGATGGACAGGGGTCGGGAGCAGTACTTC
TRBJ2-7 | few | NA | 13 | TRBV29-1 | CSVGPVGTYEQYF | TGCAGCGTTGGTCCGGTCGGGACCTACGAGCAGTACTTC
TRBJ2-1 | NA | TRBD2 | 14 | TRBV9 | CASSSGLAGVVQFF | TGTGCCAGCAGCTCGGGACTAGCGGGAGTAGTGCAGTTCTTC